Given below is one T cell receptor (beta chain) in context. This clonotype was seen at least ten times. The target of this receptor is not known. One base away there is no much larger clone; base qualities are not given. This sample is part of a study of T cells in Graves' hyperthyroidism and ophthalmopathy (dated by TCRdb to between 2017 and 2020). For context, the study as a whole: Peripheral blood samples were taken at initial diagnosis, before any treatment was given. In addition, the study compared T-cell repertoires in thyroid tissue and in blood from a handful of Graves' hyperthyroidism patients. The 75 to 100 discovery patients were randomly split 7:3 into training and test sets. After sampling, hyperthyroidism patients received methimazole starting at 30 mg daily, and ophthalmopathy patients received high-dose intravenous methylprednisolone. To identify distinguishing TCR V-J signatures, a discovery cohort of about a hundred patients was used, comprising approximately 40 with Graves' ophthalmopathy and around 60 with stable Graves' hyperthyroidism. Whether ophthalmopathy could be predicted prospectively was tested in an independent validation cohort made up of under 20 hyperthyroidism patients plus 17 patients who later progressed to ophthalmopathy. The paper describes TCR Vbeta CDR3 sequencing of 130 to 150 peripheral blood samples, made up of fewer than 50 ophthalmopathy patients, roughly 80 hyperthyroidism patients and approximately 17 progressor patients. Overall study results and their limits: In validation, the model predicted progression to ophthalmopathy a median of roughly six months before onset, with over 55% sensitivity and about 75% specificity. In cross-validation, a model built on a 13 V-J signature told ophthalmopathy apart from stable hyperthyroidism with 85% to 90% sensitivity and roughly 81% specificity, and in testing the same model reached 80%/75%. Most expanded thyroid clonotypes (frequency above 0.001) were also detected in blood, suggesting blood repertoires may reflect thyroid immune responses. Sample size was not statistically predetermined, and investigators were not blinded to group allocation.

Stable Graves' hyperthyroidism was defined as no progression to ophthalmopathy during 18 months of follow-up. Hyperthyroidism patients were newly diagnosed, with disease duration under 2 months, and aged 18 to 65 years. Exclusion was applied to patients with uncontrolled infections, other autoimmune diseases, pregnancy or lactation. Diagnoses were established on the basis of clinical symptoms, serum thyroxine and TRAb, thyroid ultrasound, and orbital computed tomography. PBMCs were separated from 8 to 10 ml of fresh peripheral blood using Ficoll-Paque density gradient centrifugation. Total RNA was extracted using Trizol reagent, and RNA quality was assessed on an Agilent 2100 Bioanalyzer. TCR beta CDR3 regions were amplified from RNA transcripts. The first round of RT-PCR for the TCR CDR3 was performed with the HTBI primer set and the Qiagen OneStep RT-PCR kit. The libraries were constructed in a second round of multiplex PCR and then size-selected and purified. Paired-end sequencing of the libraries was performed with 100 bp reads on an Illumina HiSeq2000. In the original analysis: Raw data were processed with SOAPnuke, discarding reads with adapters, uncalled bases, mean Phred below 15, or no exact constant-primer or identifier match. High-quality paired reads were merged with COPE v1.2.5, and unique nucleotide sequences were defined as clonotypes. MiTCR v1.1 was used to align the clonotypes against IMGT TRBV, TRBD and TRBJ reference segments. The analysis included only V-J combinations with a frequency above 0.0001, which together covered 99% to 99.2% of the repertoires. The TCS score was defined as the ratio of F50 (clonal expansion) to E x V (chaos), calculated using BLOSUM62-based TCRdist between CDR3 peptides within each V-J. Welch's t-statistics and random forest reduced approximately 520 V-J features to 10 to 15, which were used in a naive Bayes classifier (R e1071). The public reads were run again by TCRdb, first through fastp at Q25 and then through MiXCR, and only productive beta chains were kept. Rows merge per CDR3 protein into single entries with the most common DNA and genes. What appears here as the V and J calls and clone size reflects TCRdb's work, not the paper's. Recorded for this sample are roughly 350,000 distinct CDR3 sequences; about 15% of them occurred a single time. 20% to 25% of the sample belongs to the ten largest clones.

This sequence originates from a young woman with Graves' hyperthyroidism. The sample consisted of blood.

The DNA sequence follows: TGTGCCAGCAGCTCTCGGGGTAGCGGGATACGCGACGAGCAGTTCTTC. Its coded protein is CASSSRGSGIRDEQFF. The V and J genes are TRBV7-2 and TRBJ2-1; 8 bases in the middle match TRBD2. V and J are trimmed by 4 bases and 10 bases, and the gene matches miss 15 bases of the junction. The germline V gene encodes CDR1 SGHTA and CDR2 FQGNSA. Reading from cysteine to phenylalanine, the CDR3 counts 16 amino acids. Of the read, only the CDR3 DNA is kept; its 48 bases are in frame from base 1.